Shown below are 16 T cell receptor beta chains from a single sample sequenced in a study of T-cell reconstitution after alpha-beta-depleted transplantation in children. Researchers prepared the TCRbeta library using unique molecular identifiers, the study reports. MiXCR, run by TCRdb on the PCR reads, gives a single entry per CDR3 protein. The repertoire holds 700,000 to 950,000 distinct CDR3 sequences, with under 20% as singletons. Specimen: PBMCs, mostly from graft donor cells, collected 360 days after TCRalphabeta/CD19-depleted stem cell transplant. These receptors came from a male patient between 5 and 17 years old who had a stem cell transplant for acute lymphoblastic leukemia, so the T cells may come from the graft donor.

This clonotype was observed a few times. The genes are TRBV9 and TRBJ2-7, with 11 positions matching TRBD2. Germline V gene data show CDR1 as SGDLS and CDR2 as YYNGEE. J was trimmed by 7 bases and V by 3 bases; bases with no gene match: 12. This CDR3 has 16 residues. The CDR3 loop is CASSANLAGGPSEQYF. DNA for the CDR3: TGTGCCAGCAGCGCTAATTTAGCGGGAGGGCCCTCAGAGCAGTACTTC.

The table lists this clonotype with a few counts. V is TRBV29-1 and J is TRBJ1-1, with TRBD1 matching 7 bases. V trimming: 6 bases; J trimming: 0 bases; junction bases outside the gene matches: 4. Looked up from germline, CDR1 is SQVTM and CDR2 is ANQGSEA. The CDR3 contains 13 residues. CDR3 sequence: CSVKTGMNTEAFF. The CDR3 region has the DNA TGCAGCGTAAAGACAGGGATGAACACTGAAGCTTTCTTT.

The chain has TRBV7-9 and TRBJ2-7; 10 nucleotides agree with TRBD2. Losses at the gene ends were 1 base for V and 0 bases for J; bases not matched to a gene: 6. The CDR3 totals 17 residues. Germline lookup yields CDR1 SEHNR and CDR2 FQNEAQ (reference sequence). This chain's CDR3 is CASSLGMASGSSYEQYF. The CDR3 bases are TGTGCCAGCAGCTTAGGGATGGCTAGCGGGAGCTCCTACGAGCAGTACTTC.

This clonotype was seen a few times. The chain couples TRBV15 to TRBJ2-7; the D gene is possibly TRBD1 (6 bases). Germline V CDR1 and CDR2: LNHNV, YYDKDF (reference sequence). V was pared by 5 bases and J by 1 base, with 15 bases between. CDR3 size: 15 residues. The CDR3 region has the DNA TGTGCCACCAGCGGACCAGGACAGTATTCCTACGAGCAGTACTTC. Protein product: CATSGPGQYSYEQYF.

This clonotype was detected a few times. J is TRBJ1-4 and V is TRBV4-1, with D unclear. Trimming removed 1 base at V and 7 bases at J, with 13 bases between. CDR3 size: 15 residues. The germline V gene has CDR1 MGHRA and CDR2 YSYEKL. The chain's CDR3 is CASSQGVRESEKLFF. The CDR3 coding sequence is TGCGCCAGCAGCCAAGGGGTACGGGAGAGTGAAAAACTGTTTTTT.

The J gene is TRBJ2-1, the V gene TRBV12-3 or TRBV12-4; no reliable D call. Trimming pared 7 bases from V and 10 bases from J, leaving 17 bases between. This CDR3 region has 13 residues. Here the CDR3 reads CASNHWPATEQFF. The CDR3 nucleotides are TGTGCCAGCAATCACTGGCCAGCCACGGAGCAGTTCTTC.

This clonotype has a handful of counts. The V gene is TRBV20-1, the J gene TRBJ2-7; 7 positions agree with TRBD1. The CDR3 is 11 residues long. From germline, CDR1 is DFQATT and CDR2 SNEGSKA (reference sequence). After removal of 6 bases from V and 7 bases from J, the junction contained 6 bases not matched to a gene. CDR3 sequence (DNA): TGCAGTGCGATGACAGGGTTTGAGCAGTACTTC. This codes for CSAMTGFEQYF.

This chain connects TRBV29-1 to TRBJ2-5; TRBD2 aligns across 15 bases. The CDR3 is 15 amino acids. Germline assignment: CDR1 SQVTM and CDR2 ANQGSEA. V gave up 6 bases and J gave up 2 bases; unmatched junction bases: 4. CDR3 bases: TGCAGCGTCGGACTAGCGGGAGGGCCGCAAGAGACCCAGTACTTC. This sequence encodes CSVGLAGGPQETQYF.

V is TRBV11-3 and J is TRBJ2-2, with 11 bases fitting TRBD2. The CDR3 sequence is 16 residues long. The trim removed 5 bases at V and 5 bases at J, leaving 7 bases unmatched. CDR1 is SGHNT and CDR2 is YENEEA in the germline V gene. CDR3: CASSHGLAGGTGELFF. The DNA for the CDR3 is TGTGCCAGCAGCCACGGACTAGCGGGCGGGACCGGGGAGCTGTTTTTT.

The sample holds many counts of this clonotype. CDR3: CASSQEGTGSLGRNEQFF. CDR3 sequence (DNA): TGTGCCAGCAGCCAAGAAGGGACAGGGTCTCTCGGGAGAAATGAGCAGTTCTTC. The genes are TRBV3-1 and TRBJ2-1; 9 nucleotides line up with TRBD1. J was trimmed by 7 bases and V by 0 bases; bases with no gene match: 13. The V gene's germline CDR1 is LGHDT and CDR2 YNNKEL (reference sequence). CDR3 size: 18 residues.

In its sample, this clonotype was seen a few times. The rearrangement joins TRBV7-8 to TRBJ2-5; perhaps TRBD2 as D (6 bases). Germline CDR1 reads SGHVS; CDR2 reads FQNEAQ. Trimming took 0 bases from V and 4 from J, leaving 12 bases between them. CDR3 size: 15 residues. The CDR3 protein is CASSLARLGGETQYF. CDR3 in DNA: TGTGCCAGCAGCTTAGCCCGTCTCGGGGGAGAGACCCAGTACTTC.

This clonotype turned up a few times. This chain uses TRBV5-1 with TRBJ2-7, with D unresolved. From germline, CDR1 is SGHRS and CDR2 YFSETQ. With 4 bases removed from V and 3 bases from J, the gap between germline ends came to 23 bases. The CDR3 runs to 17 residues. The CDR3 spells CASSPVLRRVPSYEQYF. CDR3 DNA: TGCGCCAGCAGCCCCGTGCTTCGGCGAGTCCCGAGCTACGAGCAGTACTTC.

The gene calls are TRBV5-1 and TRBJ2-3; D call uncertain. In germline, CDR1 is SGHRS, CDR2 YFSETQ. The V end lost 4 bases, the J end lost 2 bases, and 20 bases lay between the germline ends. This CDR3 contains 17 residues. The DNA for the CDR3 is TGCGCCAGCAGCCCCGGAAGACTCTTGCTGGCCACAGATACGCAGTATTTT. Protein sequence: CASSPGRLLLATDTQYF.

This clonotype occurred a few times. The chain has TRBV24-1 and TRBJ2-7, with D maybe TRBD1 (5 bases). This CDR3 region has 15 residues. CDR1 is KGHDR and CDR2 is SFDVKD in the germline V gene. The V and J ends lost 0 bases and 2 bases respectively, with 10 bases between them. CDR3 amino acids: CATSDLRQGTYEQYF. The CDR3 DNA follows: TGTGCCACCAGTGATTTGCGGCAGGGAACCTACGAGCAGTACTTC.

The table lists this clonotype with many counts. The CDR3 reads CASSLGGPNQPQHF. DNA of the CDR3: TGCGCCAGCAGCTTGGGAGGACCCAATCAGCCCCAGCATTTT. The rearrangement joins TRBV5-1 to TRBJ1-5, with D uncertain. Germline V gene sequence: CDR1 SGHRS, CDR2 YFSETQ. The CDR3 consists of 14 residues. Trimming removed 0 bases from V and 3 bases from J, with 7 bases in between.

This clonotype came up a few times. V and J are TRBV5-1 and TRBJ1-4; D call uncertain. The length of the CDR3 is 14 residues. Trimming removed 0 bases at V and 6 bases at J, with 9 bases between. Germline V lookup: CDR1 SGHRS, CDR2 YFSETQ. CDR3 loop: CASSLGWLDEKLFF. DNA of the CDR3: TGCGCCAGCAGCTTGGGGTGGTTGGATGAAAAACTGTTTTTT.